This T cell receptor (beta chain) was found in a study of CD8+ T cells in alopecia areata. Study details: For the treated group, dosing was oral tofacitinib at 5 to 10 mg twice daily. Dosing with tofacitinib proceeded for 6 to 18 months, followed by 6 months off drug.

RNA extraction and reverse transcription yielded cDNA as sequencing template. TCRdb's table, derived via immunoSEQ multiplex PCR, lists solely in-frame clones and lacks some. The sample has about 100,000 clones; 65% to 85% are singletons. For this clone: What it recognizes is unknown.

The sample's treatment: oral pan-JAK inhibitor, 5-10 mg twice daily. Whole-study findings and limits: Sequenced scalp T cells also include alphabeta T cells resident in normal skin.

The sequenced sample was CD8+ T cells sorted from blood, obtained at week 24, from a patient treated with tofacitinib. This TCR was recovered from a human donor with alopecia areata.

The CDR3 DNA is TGTGCCAGCATCCGACCGACAGGACCCACCTACGAGCAGTACTTC. Protein product: CASIRPTGPTYEQYF. This chain uses TRBV7-9 with TRBJ2-7, with TRBD1 as a possible D gene (6 bases). Germline CDR1 and CDR2: SEHNR and FQNEAQ (reference sequence). V gave up 7 bases and J gave up 2 bases, with 18 bases separating them. The length of the CDR3 is 15 residues. Looking up the rest from reference TRBV7-9 and TRBJ2-7 gives the full variable domain: DTGVSQNPRHKITKRGQNVTFRCDPISEHNRLYWYRQTLGQGPEFLTYFQNEAQLEKSRLLSDRFSAERPKGSFSTLEIQRTEQGDSAMYLCASIRPTGPTYEQYFGPGTRLTVT.